These 5 T cell receptor beta chains originate from one sample sequenced in a study of OX40 agonist ivuxolimab in advanced cancers. The table came from immunoSEQ multiplex PCR; TCRdb's copy has only in-frame clones and leaves some out. The sample yields 15,000 to 25,000 clones, about 89% seen once. The sequences come from CD4+ or CD8+ T cells sorted from blood, collected in a trial of the OX40 agonist ivuxolimab. Receptors originate from an adult with an advanced solid tumor such as melanoma, head and neck, liver or kidney cancer.

This clone was recorded a few times. The V call is TRBV19, the J call TRBJ1-2, with D unresolved. Germline V gene data show CDR1 as LNHDA and CDR2 as SQIVND (reference sequence). V lost 5 bases to trimming and J lost 0 bases, with 13 bases between them. There are 15 residues in the CDR3. CDR3 loop: CASSLWTDSNYGYTF. DNA of the CDR3: TGTGCCAGTAGTCTATGGACCGACTCTAACTATGGCTACACCTTC.

This clone has more than one count but fewer than ten. The chain joins TRBV27 to TRBJ2-3; D may correspond to TRBD1 or TRBD2 (6 bases each). The CDR3 spans 15 residues. Per germline, CDR1 MNHEY and CDR2 SMNVEV (reference sequence). The V end lost 6 bases, the J end lost 6 bases, and 19 bases lay between the germline ends. The DNA for the CDR3 is TGTGCCAGCAGATCTGCGGGACACCCGGGGGATACGCAGTATTTT. Translation: CASRSAGHPGDTQYF.

This chain uses TRBV19 with TRBJ1-2, with a tentative D call TRBD1 (5 bases). V lost 5 bases and J 4 bases, leaving 14 bases between the germline ends. The CDR3 has 14 residues. Germline V gene sequence: CDR1 LNHDA, CDR2 SQIVND (reference sequence). The DNA for the CDR3 is TGTGCCAGTAGTGTCGGGACCGATTTCTATGGCTACACCTTC. This codes for CASSVGTDFYGYTF. The full variable domain, its missing parts supplied by reference TRBV19 and TRBJ1-2, is DGGITQSPKYLFRKEGQNVTLSCEQNLNHDAMYWYRQDPGQGLRLIYYSQIVNDFQKGDIAEGYSVSREKKESFPLTVTSAQKNPTAFYLCASSVGTDFYGYTFGSGTRLTVV.

The V and J genes are TRBV7-8 and TRBJ2-7; the D is unclear. The CDR3 consists of 15 residues. Germline CDR1 and CDR2: SGHVS and FQNEAQ. The V end was cut by 5 bases, the J end by 4 bases, with 18 bases between. The CDR3, as DNA: TGTGCCAGCAGCAAAACATTTACCTCACGTTACGAGCAGTACTTC. Its translation is CASSKTFTSRYEQYF.

The V and J genes are TRBV27 and TRBJ2-4; D not certain. CDR3 length: 15 residues. Trimming left V 0 bases short and J 7 bases short, with 13 bases between. Germline-derived CDR1 and CDR2 are MNHEY and SMNVEV (reference sequence). The CDR3 bases are TGTGCCAGCAGTTTATCGTCTCCTATCCGCAACATTCAGTACTTC. Amino acids: CASSLSSPIRNIQYF.